This T cell receptor (beta chain) came from a study of blood T cell repertoires in COVID-19. Study as a whole: T cells, B-cell-depleted T cells, or PBMCs supplied cDNA or gDNA.

As processed by the authors: Reference gene primer amplification in the assay estimated nucleated cell counts. Profiling relied on immunoSEQ multiplex PCR, and the TCRdb table lists in-frame clones only, not all of them. The V and J calls and the clone size are those of that table, but D and trimming were determined from the DNA. The table shows roughly 130,000 clones, with 90% occurring only once. Sequenced material: peripheral blood. This sequence was found in a man aged 50-59 years with active COVID-19.

CDR3 in amino acids: CAGAEAGSGNTIYF. CDR3 sequence (DNA): TGTGCCGGCGCGGAGGCAGGCTCTGGAAACACCATATATTTT. The chain carries TRBV13 and TRBJ1-3; D is unclear. The CDR3 has 14 residues. CDR1 is PRHDT, CDR2 FYEKMQ, per germline (reference sequence). The V end was cut by 11 bases, the J end by 0 bases, with 14 bases between.